This is a list of T cell receptor beta chains from one sample in a study of blood T cells in healthy people across ages. Using its own MiXCR run on the 5' RACE reads, TCRdb lists one record per CDR3 protein. Here the sample spans about a million distinct CDR3 sequences, under 50% being singletons. Source material: blood. These receptors were collected from a man between 25 and 39 years old in good health. Each CDR3 is given with its conserved first and last residue. The order of the fields is V gene, D gene, CDR3 length, clone size, J gene, CDR3 protein, CDR3 DNA. The D gene is left open where the match is weak. Size values are once, few and many counts, or a class for expanded clones, and some rows have none.

TRBV29-1	TRBD2	14	NA	TRBJ2-3	CSVEAGGSTDTQYF	TGCAGCGTTGAAGCGGGGGGGTCCACAGATACGCAGTATTTT
TRBV2	NA	14	few	TRBJ2-3	CASRRTDPTDTQYF	TGTGCCAGCAGAAGGACAGACCCCACAGATACGCAGTATTTT
TRBV20-1	NA	16	NA	TRBJ1-1	CSARDPLGGRNTEAFF	TGCAGTGCTAGGGACCCCCTGGGAGGAAGGAACACTGAAGCTTTCTTT
TRBV4-1	NA	14	few	TRBJ2-5	CASSQGEGDWTQYF	TGCGCCAGCAGCCAAGGTGAGGGTGATTGGACCCAGTACTTC
TRBV7-6	NA	13	NA	TRBJ2-1	CASSSGVYNEQFF	TGTGCCAGCAGCTCTGGGGTGTACAATGAGCAGTTCTTC
TRBV20-1	NA	14	NA	TRBJ1-2	CSAREVSMIYGYTF	TGCAGTGCTAGAGAAGTCAGTATGATCTATGGCTACACCTTC
TRBV20-1	TRBD2	15	once	TRBJ2-3	CSAPGTSGGTDTQYF	TGCAGTGCTCCCGGGACTAGCGGGGGAACAGATACGCAGTATTTT
TRBV6-5	NA	15	NA	TRBJ2-1	CASSYGGGIYNEQFF	TGTGCCAGCAGTTACGGCGGGGGCATTTATAATGAGCAGTTCTTC
TRBV24-1	TRBD2	17	NA	TRBJ2-3	CATEDGGGAIDTDTQYF	TGTGCCACCGAGGACGGCGGGGGGGCCATTGACACAGATACGCAGTATTTT
TRBV11-1	NA	14	few	TRBJ2-5	CASSFFEQAETQYF	TGTGCCAGCAGCTTTTTCGAACAGGCCGAGACCCAGTACTTC
TRBV10-3	TRBD1	12	NA	TRBJ1-2	CAISLTGDGYTF	TGTGCCATCAGTTTGACAGGGGATGGCTACACCTTC
TRBV21-1	NA	12	many	TRBJ2-7	CARGGSGYEQYF	TGTGCCAGGGGGGGGTCTGGCTACGAGCAGTACTTC
TRBV20-1	NA	12	NA	TRBJ1-2	CSARTENYGYTF	TGCAGTGCTAGGACAGAGAACTATGGCTACACCTTC
TRBV12-3/TRBV12-4	NA	14	few	TRBJ1-2	CASSFRTINYGYTF	TGTGCCAGCAGTTTTAGGACAATCAACTATGGCTACACCTTC
TRBV4-1	NA	15	NA	TRBJ1-2	CASSQDLGLSYGYTF	TGCGCCAGCAGCCAAGATTTAGGACTGAGCTATGGCTACACCTTC
TRBV3-1	NA	14	few	TRBJ1-6	CASSQGEYNSPLHF	TGTGCCAGCAGCCAGGGAGAGTACAATTCACCCCTCCACTTT
TRBV10-3	NA	11	NA	TRBJ2-1	CAVSAVGEQFF	TGTGCCGTCAGCGCCGTCGGTGAGCAGTTCTTC
TRBV20-1	TRBD2	15	NA	TRBJ2-1	CSARITTSGGNEQFF	TGCAGTGCTAGAATTACGACTAGCGGGGGTAATGAGCAGTTCTTC
TRBV29-1	NA	11	few	TRBJ2-5	CSVQEGPAQYF	TGCAGCGTTCAGGAGGGTCCGGCCCAGTACTTC
TRBV20-1	TRBD2	13	NA	TRBJ2-3	CSAKTGRGDTQYF	TGCAGTGCTAAGACTGGGAGGGGCGATACGCAGTATTTT
TRBV29-1	TRBD2	14	NA	TRBJ2-3	CSVGVGGGKDTQYF	TGCAGCGTTGGGGTTGGGGGGGGAAAAGATACGCAGTATTTT
TRBV5-1	NA	17	NA	TRBJ2-3	CAGSPGGTAMGTDTQYF	TGCGCCGGCAGCCCTGGAGGGACGGCGATGGGCACAGATACGCAGTATTTT
TRBV5-1	NA	15	NA	TRBJ1-1	CASSLGATGNTEAFF	TGCGCCAGCAGCTTGGGAGCTACGGGAAACACTGAAGCTTTCTTT
TRBV5-1	NA	13	NA	TRBJ1-5	CASSLDPDQPQHF	TGCGCCAGCAGCTTGGATCCGGATCAGCCCCAGCATTTT
TRBV7-9	TRBD1	15	NA	TRBJ1-1	CASSDTGGADTEAFF	TGTGCCAGCAGCGATACAGGGGGCGCGGACACTGAAGCTTTCTTT
TRBV28	TRBD1	11	NA	TRBJ2-5	CASSWDRKMYF	TGTGCCAGCAGCTGGGACAGAAAAATGTACTTC
TRBV10-3	NA	15	NA	TRBJ2-7	CAISEKKGSSYEQYF	TGTGCCATCAGTGAGAAGAAGGGGAGCTCCTACGAGCAGTACTTC
TRBV5-1	NA	12	NA	TRBJ2-7	CAGSLQRYEQYF	TGCGCCGGCAGCTTGCAAAGATACGAGCAGTACTTC
TRBV7-2	NA	14	NA	TRBJ1-2	CASSSPGRLLGYTF	TGTGCCAGCAGCTCCCCCGGGCGTCTGCTCGGCTACACCTTC
TRBV29-1	NA	13	NA	TRBJ1-5	CSVVSGYGQPQHF	TGCAGCGTCGTCTCAGGGTACGGTCAGCCCCAGCATTTT
TRBV29-1	NA	13	NA	TRBJ1-2	CSVATQLSYGYTF	TGCAGCGTTGCAACACAGTTATCGTATGGCTACACCTTC
TRBV6-2/TRBV6-3	NA	14	NA	TRBJ1-1	CASQRGGANTEAFF	TGTGCCAGCCAGCGGGGGGGGGCGAACACTGAAGCTTTCTTT